This TCR beta chain comes out of a study of cytomegalovirus exposure and HLA in healthy donors. In this sample, this clone turned up a few times. With 60 Vbeta and 13 Jbeta primers, the PCR was carried out. This table comes from immunoSEQ multiplex PCR, and its TCRdb copy is limited to in-frame clones, with some not included. The sample contains fewer than 200,000 clones, over 80% of which appear only once. J was trimmed by 4 bases and V by 8 bases; bases with no gene match: 8. There are 14 residues in the CDR3. CDR1 and CDR2 from the germline V gene are LNHDA and SQIVND (reference sequence). The sample comprised PBMCs. The J gene is TRBJ2-1, the V gene TRBV19; 7 bases align to TRBD1. The sequence was collected from a human donor in good health. The CDR3 loop is CASGPGQLYNEQFF. The DNA for the CDR3 is TGTGCCAGTGGACCGGGACAGCTATACAATGAGCAGTTCTTC.